A single sample is the source of the 12 T cell receptor beta chains below, sequenced in a study of blood T cell repertoires in COVID-19 (dated by TCRdb to 2019 to 2021). Preparation of the library involved the immunoSEQ multiplex PCR assay. TCRdb limited this immuneACCESS table to in-frame rearrangements with V and J called. A share of clones is missing; checked studies link under half to unresolved V genes, and the rest is unexplained. Within this sample are about 140,000 clones, with approximately 80% of them counted one time only. The ten most abundant clones make up about 5.2% of the sample. Sequencing input: PBMCs or T cells enriched from blood (not recorded which). These receptors all come from a man in his 70s who had been exposed to COVID-19.

This chain connects TRBV29-1 to TRBJ2-7, with 8 bases matching TRBD2. Trimming at V came to 6 bases and at J to 9 bases, leaving 10 bases not matched to a gene. The CDR3 is 12 amino acids. CDR1 is SQVTM, CDR2 ANQGSEA, per germline. This chain's CDR3 is CSVAGAGKVQYF. The CDR3, as DNA: TGCAGCGTAGCGGGAGCAGGAAAGGTGCAGTACTTC.

This clone was counted once. The chain employs TRBV12-3 or TRBV12-4 and TRBJ1-2; D gene unclear. Trimming took 1 base from V and 8 from J, leaving 11 bases between them. The CDR3 loop spans 13 amino acids. Here the CDR3 reads CASSLVGERGYTF. For the CDR3, the DNA is TGTGCCAGCAGTTTAGTCGGGGAAAGAGGCTACACCTTC.

The chain is built from TRBV19 and TRBJ1-4; 7 bases are a match to TRBD1. Losses at the gene ends were 8 bases for V and 10 bases for J; bases not matched to a gene: 13. Germline V lookup: CDR1 LNHDA, CDR2 SQIVND (reference sequence). The CDR3 is 14 amino acids. CDR3 region: CASQRGRWRGKLFF. DNA of the CDR3: TGTGCCAGTCAAAGGGGGCGATGGAGGGGAAAACTGTTTTTT.

The chain combines TRBV7-2 with TRBJ2-5; TRBD2 matches 9 bases. Trimming took 5 bases from V and 6 from J; bases not matched to a gene: 10. The CDR3 runs to 15 residues. Germline CDR1 is SGHTA and CDR2 is FQGNSA. The CDR3 sequence: CASSTGLAKRKTQYF. CDR3 nucleotides: TGTGCCAGCAGCACCGGACTAGCGAAGAGAAAGACCCAGTACTTC.

The chain carries TRBV7-8 and TRBJ1-2; D is uncertain. From germline, CDR1 is SGHVS and CDR2 FQNEAQ. The CDR3 covers 12 residues. V was trimmed by 1 base and J by 6 bases, leaving 6 bases between them. The CDR3 sequence is CASSLGEDGYTF. Written as DNA, the CDR3 is TGTGCCAGCAGCTTAGGGGAGGATGGCTACACCTTC.

The chain employs TRBV3-1 (or the pseudogene TRBV3-2) and TRBJ2-5; 12 nucleotides line up with TRBD1. After removal of 1 base from V and 3 bases from J, the junction contained 9 bases not matched to a gene. This CDR3 is built from 18 residues. Germline CDR1 is LGHDT and CDR2 is YNNKEL (reference sequence). The CDR3: CASSQVPGQGARKETQYF. CDR3 coding DNA: TGTGCCAGCAGCCAAGTCCCGGGACAGGGGGCCCGGAAAGAGACCCAGTACTTC.

The chain links TRBV19 to TRBJ1-2; 8 nucleotides line up with TRBD1. The CDR3 loop spans 14 amino acids. CDR1 is LNHDA and CDR2 is SQIVND in the germline V gene (reference sequence). V gave up 3 bases and J gave up 4 bases; unmatched junction bases: 4. DNA of the CDR3: TGTGCCAGTAGTATCGCGGACAGGGCCTATGGCTACACCTTC. Translated, it gives CASSIADRAYGYTF. The whole variable domain, remainder taken from reference TRBV19 and TRBJ1-2, is DGGITQSPKYLFRKEGQNVTLSCEQNLNHDAMYWYRQDPGQGLRLIYYSQIVNDFQKGDIAEGYSVSREKKESFPLTVTSAQKNPTAFYLCASSIADRAYGYTFGSGTRLTVV.

The chain combines TRBV4-1 with TRBJ1-4; D is perhaps TRBD1 (6 bases). V was clipped by 3 bases and J by 6 bases, with 17 bases between them. Germline loops: CDR1 MGHRA, CDR2 YSYEKL. This CDR3 contains 16 residues. This CDR3 reads CASSHTGGEGHEKLFF. DNA for the CDR3: TGCGCCAGCAGCCATACGGGGGGCGAAGGGCATGAAAAACTGTTTTTT.

The gene calls are TRBV6-5 and TRBJ2-7; 7 nucleotides agree with TRBD2. The V segment lost 4 bases and the J segment 0 bases; nucleotides outside the gene matches: 6. This CDR3 is built from 15 residues. CDR1 MNHEY and CDR2 SVGAGI come from the germline V gene. CDR3 protein: CASSSLGGNSYEQYF. The CDR3 nucleotides are TGTGCCAGCAGTTCCCTGGGGGGGAACTCCTACGAGCAGTACTTC.

The V gene is TRBV7-2, the J gene TRBJ2-7; 11 nucleotides align to TRBD1. The V segment lost 2 bases and the J segment 5 bases; nucleotides outside the gene matches: 8. Germline CDR1 is SGHTA and CDR2 is FQGNSA. The CDR3 runs to 16 residues. DNA for the CDR3: TGTGCCAGCAGCTTAAGGTGGGACAGGGGGTCCCACGAGCAGTACTTC. It is translated as CASSLRWDRGSHEQYF.

This clone appeared once. The J gene is TRBJ1-3, the V gene TRBV24-1; D may be TRBD1 (5 bases). Between the trimmed V and J ends, which lost 1 base and 7 bases, there was a span of 16 bases. In germline, CDR1 is KGHDR, CDR2 SFDVKD. The CDR3 spans 16 residues. In DNA form, the CDR3 reads TGTGCCACCAGTGATTTTAGCGGGACCCCGTGGAACACCATATATTTT. Translating gives CATSDFSGTPWNTIYF.

CDR3: CASSDRGTSAREQYF. Here the CDR3 DNA reads TGCGCCAGCAGTGATAGGGGGACTAGCGCGCGCGAGCAGTACTTC. This chain uses TRBV10-1 with TRBJ2-7; 10 nucleotides agree with TRBD2. The CDR3 runs to 15 residues. The germline CDR1 and CDR2 sequences are WNHNN and SYGVQD (reference sequence). After removal of 3 bases from V and 6 bases from J, the junction contained 8 bases not matched to a gene.